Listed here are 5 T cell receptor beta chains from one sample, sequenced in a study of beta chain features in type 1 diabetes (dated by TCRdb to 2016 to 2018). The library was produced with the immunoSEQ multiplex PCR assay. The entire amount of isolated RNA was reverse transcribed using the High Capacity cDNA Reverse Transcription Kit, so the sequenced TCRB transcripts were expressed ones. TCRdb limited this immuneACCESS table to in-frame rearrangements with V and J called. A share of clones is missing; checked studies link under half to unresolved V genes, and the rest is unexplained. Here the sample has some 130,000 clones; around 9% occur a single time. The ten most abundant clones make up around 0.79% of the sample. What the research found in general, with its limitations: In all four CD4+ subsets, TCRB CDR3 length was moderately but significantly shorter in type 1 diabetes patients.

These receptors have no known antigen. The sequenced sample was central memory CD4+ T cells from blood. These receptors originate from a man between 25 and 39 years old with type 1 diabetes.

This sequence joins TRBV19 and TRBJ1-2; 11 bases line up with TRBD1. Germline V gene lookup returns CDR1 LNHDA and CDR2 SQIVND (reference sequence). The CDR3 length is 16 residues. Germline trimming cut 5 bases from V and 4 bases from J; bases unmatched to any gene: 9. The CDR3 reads CASSSSGQGAGYGYTF. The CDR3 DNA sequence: TGTGCCAGTAGTTCCAGTGGACAGGGGGCTGGCTATGGCTACACCTTC.

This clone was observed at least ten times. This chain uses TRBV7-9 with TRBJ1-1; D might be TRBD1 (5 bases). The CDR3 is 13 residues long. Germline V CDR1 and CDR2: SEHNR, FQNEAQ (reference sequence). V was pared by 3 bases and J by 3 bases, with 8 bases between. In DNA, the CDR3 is TGTGCCAGCAGCTTCACAGGCTACACTGAAGCTTTCTTT. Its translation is CASSFTGYTEAFF.

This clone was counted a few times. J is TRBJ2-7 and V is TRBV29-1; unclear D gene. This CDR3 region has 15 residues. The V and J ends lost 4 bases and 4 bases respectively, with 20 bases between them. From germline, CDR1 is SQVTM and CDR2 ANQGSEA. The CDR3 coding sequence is TGCAGCGTTGGTTCCGGGTCTGTTAGGTTGTACGAGCAGTACTTC. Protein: CSVGSGSVRLYEQYF.

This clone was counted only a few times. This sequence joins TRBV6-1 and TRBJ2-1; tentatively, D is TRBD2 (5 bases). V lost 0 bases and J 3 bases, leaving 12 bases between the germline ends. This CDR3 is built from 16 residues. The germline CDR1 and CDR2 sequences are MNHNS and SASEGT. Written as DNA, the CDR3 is TGTGCCAGCAGTGAAGCGTCGGGGTCGTTCTACAATGAGCAGTTCTTC. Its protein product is CASSEASGSFYNEQFF.

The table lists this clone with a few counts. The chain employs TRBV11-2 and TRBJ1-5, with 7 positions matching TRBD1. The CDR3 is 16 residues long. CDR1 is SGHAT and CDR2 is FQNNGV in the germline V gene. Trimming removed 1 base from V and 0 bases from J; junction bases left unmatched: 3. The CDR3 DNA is TGTGCCAGCAGCTTAGGGAACAGGGGTAGCAATCAGCCCCAGCATTTT. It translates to CASSLGNRGSNQPQHF.